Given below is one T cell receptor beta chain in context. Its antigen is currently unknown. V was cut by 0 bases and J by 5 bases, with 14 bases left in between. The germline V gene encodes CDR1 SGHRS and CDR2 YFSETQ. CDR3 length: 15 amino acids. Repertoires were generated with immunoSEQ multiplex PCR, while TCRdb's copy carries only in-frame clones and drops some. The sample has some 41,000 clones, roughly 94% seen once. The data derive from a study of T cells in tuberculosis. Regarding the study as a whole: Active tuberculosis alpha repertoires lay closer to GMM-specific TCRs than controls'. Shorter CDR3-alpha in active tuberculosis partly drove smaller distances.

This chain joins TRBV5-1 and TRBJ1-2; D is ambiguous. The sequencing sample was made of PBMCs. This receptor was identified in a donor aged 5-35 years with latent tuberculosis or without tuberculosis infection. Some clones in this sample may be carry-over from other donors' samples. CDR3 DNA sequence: TGCGCCAGCAGCTTGGTCGCGGAATCTGGGTATGGCTACACCTTC. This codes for CASSLVAESGYGYTF.